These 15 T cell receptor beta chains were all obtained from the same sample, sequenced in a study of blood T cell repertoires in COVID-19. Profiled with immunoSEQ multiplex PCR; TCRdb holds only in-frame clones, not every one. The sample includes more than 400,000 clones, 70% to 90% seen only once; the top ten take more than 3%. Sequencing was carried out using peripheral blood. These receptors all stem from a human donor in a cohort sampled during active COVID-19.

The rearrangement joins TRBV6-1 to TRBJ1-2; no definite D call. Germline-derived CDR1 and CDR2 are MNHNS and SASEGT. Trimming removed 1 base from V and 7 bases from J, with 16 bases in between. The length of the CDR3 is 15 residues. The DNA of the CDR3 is TGTGCCAGCAGTGAAGGGCGGGGTGAAAGTTTTGGCTACACCTTC. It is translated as CASSEGRGESFGYTF.

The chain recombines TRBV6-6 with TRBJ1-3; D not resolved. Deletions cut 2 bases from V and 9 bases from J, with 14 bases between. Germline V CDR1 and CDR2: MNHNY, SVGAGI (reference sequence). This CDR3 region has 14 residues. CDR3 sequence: CASSYAHAVITIYF. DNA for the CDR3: TGTGCCAGCAGTTACGCTCACGCGGTCATCACCATATATTTT.

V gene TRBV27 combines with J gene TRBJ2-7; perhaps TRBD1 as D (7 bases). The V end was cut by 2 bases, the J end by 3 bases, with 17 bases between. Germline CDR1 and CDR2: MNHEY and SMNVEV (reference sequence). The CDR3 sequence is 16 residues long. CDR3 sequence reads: CASSLQGGISNYEQYF. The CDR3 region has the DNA TGTGCCAGCAGTTTACAGGGGGGCATAAGCAACTACGAGCAGTACTTC.

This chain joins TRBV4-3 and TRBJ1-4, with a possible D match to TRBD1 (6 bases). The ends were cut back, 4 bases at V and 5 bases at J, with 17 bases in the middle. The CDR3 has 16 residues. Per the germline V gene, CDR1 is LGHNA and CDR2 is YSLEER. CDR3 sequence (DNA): TGCGCCAGCAGCCCTAGAAGGTGGACAGAAAATGAAAAACTGTTTTTT. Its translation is CASSPRRWTENEKLFF.

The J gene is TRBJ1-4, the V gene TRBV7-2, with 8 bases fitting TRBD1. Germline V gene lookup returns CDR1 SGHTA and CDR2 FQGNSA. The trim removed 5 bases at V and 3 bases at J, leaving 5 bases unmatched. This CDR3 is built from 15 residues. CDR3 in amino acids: CASSPQGAANEKLFF. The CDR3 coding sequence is TGTGCCAGCAGCCCCCAGGGGGCGGCTAATGAAAAACTGTTTTTT.

CDR3 sequence reads: CASSVVAGGVNEQYF. The CDR3 DNA reads as TGTGCCAGCAGCGTAGTAGCGGGAGGGGTCAACGAGCAGTACTTC. The chain joins TRBV9 to TRBJ2-7; 11 bases are a match to TRBD2. V lost 0 bases to trimming and J lost 5 bases; unmatched junction nucleotides: 4. This CDR3 comprises 15 residues. In germline, CDR1 is SGDLS, CDR2 YYNGEE.

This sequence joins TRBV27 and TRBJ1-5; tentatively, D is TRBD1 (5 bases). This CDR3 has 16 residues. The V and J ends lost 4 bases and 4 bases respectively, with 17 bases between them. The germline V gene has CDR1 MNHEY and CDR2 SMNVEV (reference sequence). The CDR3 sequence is CASSSAGGEKNQPQHF. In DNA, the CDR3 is TGTGCCAGCAGTTCCGCGGGGGGAGAGAAGAATCAGCCCCAGCATTTT.

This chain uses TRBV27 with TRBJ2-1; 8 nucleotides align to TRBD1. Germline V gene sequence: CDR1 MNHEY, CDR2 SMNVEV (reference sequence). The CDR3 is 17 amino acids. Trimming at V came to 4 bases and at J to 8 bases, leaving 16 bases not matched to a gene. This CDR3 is CASSSSPRTGSGDEQFF. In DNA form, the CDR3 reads TGTGCCAGCAGTTCTTCTCCCCGGACAGGGAGTGGAGATGAGCAGTTCTTC.

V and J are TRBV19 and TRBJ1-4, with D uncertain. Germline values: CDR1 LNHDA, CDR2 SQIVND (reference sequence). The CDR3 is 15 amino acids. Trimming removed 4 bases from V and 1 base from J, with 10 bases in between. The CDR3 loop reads CASSNPRGTNEKLFF. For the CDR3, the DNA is TGTGCCAGTAGTAATCCCCGGGGAACTAATGAAAAACTGTTTTTT.

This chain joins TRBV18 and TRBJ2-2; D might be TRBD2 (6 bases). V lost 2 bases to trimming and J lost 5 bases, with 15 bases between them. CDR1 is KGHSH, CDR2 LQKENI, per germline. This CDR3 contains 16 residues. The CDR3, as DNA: TGTGCCAGCTCACCATTTTCGGGAGAGGGAACCGGGGAGCTGTTTTTT. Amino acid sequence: CASSPFSGEGTGELFF.

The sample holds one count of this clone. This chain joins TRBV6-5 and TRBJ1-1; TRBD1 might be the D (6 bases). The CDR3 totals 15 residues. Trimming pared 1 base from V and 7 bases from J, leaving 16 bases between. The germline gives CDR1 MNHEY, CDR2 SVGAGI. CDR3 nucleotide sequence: TGTGCCAGCAGTTACTTGTTAGGGGACACGAATGAAGCTTTCTTT. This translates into CASSYLLGDTNEAFF.

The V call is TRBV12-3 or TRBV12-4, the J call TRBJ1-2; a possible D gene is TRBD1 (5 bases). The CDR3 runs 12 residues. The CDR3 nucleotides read TGTGCAACTCAAGGCAGGGATGATGGCTACACCTTC. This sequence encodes CATQGRDDGYTF.

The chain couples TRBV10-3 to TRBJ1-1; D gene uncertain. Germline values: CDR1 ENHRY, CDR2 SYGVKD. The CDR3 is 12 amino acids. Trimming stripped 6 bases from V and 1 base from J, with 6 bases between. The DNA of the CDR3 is TGTGCCATCAGGGGGAGGAACACTGAAGCTTTCTTT. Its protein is CAIRGRNTEAFF.

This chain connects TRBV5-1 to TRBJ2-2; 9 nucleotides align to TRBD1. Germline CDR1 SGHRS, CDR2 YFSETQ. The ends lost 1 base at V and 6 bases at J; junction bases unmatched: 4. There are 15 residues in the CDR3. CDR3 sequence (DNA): TGCGCCAGCAGCTTGTCGGGACAGGGTGCCGGGGAGCTGTTTTTT. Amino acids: CASSLSGQGAGELFF.

This CDR3 reads CAWSATGYRVYNEQFF. The DNA for the CDR3 is TGTGCCTGGAGTGCAACAGGGTACCGGGTCTACAATGAGCAGTTCTTC. The chain links TRBV30 to TRBJ2-1, with a weak D call TRBD1 (6 bases). Trimming shortened V by 1 base and J by 3 bases, and 16 bases separated the two germline ends. Germline V gene sequence: CDR1 GTSNPN, CDR2 SVGIG (reference sequence). The CDR3 covers 16 residues.